The text below deals with one T cell receptor beta chain. Its antigen is not identified. Generated by immunoSEQ multiplex PCR, the TCRdb table keeps only in-frame clones and is missing some. The sample comprises around 450,000 clones, about nine tenths of which are singletons, and 12% rests with the top ten. The data were taken from a study of Ad26.COV2.S vaccination and SARS-CoV-2 variants. Study-wide background: As a participant in COV1001, the donor was in the Ad26.COV2.S trial arm. Doses of Ad26.COV2.S were injected into muscle once or twice, 56 days apart. Notes on the study in general: Substantial breadth in spike-specific CD8+ and CD4+ T cell responses was reportedly seen after vaccination. Vaccine and placebo groups showed comparable non-spike TCR breadth.

The treatment is: around 19 received Ad26.COV2.S at low or high dose, single or two shots; five or six received placebo; per-sample allocation not given. Samples came from day 63 after the first vaccine or placebo injection. The V end lost 3 bases, the J end lost 3 bases, and 12 bases lay between the germline ends. Germline CDR1 reads KGHSH; CDR2 reads LQKENI. This CDR3 contains 15 residues. The chain is built from TRBV18 and TRBJ1-5; no clear D gene. This receptor was identified in a person between 18 and 65 years old who received the Ad26.COV2.S COVID-19 vaccine or a placebo. The sample in question was peripheral blood, obtained in a trial of Ad26.COV2.S vaccine versus placebo. CDR3 coding DNA: TGTGCCAGCTCACCGTCGCCGGGGAACAATCAGCCCCAGCATTTT. Amino acids: CASSPSPGNNQPQHF.